This paragraph covers one T cell receptor beta chain sequence. Pooling covered second doses at about 4 or about 12 weeks. TCRdb keeps only in-frame clones here, not all; method: immunoSEQ multiplex PCR. The sample consists of some 130,000 clones, around 90% of them appearing once. The record originates from a study of T cell responses to AZD1222 COVID-19 vaccine. The V gene lost 4 bases and the J gene lost 0 bases, with 16 bases spanning the gap. Per germline, CDR1 ENHRY and CDR2 SYGVKD. This CDR3 region has 17 residues. This clonotype was obtained from an adult who received the AZD1222 COVID-19 vaccine. Sequencing was performed on peripheral blood, taken 28 days after the second AZD1222 dose. The V call is TRBV10-3, the J call TRBJ2-1; D is unclear. Written as DNA, the CDR3 is TGTGCCATCAGTGGGTTGGGTGAGGAGAGCTCCTACAATGAGCAGTTCTTC. Translated: CAISGLGEESSYNEQFF.